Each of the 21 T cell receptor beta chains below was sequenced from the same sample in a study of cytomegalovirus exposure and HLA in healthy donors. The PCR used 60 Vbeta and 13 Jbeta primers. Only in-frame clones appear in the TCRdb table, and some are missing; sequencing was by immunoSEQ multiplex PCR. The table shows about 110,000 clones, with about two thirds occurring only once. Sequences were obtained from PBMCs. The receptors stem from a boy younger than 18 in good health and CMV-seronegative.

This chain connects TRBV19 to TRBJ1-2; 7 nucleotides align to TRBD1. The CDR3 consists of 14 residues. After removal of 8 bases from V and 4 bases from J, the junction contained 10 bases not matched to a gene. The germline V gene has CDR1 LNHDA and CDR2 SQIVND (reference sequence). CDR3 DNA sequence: TGTGCCAGTCAGTCAGGGGGAAACCCCTATGGCTACACCTTC. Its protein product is CASQSGGNPYGYTF.

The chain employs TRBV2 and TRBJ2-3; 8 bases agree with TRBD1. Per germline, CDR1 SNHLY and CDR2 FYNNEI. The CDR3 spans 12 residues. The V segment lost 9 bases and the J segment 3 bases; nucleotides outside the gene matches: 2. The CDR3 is CASTGGTDTQYF. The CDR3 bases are TGTGCCAGTACAGGGGGGACAGATACGCAGTATTTT.

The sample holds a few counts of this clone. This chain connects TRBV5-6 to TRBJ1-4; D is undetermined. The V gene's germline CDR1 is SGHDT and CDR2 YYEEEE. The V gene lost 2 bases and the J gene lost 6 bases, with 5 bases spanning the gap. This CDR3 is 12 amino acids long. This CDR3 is CASSLGDEKLFF. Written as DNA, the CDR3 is TGTGCCAGCAGCTTAGGAGATGAAAAACTGTTTTTT.

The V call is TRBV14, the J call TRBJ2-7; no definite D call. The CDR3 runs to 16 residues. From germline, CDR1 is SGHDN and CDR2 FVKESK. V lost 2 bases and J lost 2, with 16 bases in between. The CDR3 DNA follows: TGTGCCAGCAGCCAAAGTATTTTAACACCAGCCTACGAGCAGTACTTC. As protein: CASSQSILTPAYEQYF.

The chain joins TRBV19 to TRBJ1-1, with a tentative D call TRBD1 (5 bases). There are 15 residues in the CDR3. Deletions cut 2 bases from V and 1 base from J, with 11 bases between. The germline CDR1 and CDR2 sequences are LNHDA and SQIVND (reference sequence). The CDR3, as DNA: TGTGCCAGTAGTATAAGGGGTGTAGCGAACACTGAAGCTTTCTTT. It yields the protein CASSIRGVANTEAFF.

CDR3: CASSFEAATNEKLFF. The CDR3 region has the DNA TGCGCCAGCAGCTTTGAGGCAGCAACTAATGAAAAACTGTTTTTT. This chain uses TRBV5-1 with TRBJ1-4; no reliable D call. Germline values: CDR1 SGHRS, CDR2 YFSETQ. Trimming left V 2 bases short and J 0 bases short, with 8 bases between. The CDR3 runs 15 residues.

CDR3 sequence reads: CASREEYLSTEAFF. For the CDR3, the DNA is TGTGCCAGCAGGGAGGAATATTTGAGCACTGAAGCTTTCTTT. This chain joins TRBV6-5 and TRBJ1-1; D is undetermined. The CDR3 runs to 14 residues. The germline gives CDR1 MNHEY, CDR2 SVGAGI. The ends were cut back, 6 bases at V and 4 bases at J, with 15 bases in the middle.

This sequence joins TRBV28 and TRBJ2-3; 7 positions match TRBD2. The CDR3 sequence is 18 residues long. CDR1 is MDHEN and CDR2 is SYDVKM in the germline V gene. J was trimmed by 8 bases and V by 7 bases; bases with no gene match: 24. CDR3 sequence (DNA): TGTGCCAGCAATCAAATTACCCGGAGGGCAGGGTGGGAGGGTACGCAGTATTTT. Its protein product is CASNQITRRAGWEGTQYF.

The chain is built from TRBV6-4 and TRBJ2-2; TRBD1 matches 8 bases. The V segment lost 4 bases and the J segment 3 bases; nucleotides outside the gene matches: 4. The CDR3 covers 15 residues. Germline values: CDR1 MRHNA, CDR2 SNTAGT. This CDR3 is CASSAGGQDTGELFF. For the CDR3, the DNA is TGTGCCAGCAGTGCCGGGGGACAGGACACCGGGGAGCTGTTTTTT.

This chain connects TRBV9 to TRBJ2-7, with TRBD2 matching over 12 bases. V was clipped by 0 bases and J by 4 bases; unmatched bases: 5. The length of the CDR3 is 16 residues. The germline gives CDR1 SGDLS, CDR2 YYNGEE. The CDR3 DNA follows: TGTGCCAGCAGCGTAGGGACTAGCGGGGAGACATACGAGCAGTACTTC. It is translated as CASSVGTSGETYEQYF.

The chain's CDR3 is CASNRVGYADEQYF. The CDR3 nucleotides read TGTGCCAGCAACCGGGTTGGCTACGCGGACGAGCAGTACTTC. The chain uses TRBV7-8 and TRBJ2-7; D is unresolved. The germline CDR1 and CDR2 sequences are SGHVS and FQNEAQ. This CDR3 is 14 amino acids long. V was clipped by 7 bases and J by 5 bases, with 18 bases between them. The full variable domain, with the rest looked up from reference TRBV7-8 and TRBJ2-7, is GAGVSQSPRYKVAKRGQDVALRCDPISGHVSLFWYQQALGQGPEFLTYFQNEAQLDKSGLPSDRFFAERPEGSVSTLKIQRTQQEDSAVYLCASNRVGYADEQYFGPGTRLTVT.

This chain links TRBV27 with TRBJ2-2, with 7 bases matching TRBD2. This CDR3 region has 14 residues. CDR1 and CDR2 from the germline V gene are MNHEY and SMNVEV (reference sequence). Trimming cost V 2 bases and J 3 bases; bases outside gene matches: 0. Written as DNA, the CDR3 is TGTGCCAGCAGTTTAGCGGGAGACACCGGGGAGCTGTTTTTT. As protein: CASSLAGDTGELFF.

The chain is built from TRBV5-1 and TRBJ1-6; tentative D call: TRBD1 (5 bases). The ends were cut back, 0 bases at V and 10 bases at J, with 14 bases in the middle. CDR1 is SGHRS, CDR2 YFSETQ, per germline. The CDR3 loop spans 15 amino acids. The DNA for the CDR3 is TGCGCCAGCAGCTTGGAGAGTTTGGGACTATCACCCCTCCACTTT. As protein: CASSLESLGLSPLHF. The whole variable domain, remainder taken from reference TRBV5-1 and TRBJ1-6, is KAGVTQTPRYLIKTRGQQVTLSCSPISGHRSVSWYQQTPGQGLQFLFEYFSETQRNKGNFPGRFSGRQFSNSRSEMNVSTLELGDSALYLCASSLESLGLSPLHFGNGTRLTVT.

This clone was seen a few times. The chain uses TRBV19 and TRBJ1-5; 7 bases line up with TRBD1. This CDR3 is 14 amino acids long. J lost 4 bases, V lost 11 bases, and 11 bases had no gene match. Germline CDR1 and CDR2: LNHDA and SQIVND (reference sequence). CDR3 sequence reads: CACGSDRRNQPQHF. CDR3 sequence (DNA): TGTGCCTGTGGGTCGGACAGGAGGAATCAGCCCCAGCATTTT.

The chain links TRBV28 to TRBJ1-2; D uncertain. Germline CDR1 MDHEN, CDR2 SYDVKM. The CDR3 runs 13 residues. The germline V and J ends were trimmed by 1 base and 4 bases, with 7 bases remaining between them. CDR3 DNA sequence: TGTGCCAGCAGTTTATCGGGATCCTATGGCTACACCTTC. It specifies CASSLSGSYGYTF.

The CDR3 reads CSCRGGRDTQYF. Here the CDR3 DNA reads TGCAGCTGTCGGGGGGGGCGGGATACGCAGTATTTT. The chain links TRBV29-1 to TRBJ2-3; 8 positions agree with TRBD2. CDR1 is SQVTM, CDR2 ANQGSEA, per germline. J gave up 6 bases and V 8 bases, and 7 bases lay outside the gene matches. CDR3 length equals 12 residues.

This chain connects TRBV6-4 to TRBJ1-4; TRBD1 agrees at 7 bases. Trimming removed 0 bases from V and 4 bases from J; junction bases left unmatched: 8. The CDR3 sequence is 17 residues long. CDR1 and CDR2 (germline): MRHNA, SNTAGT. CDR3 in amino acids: CASSDSLAGQLNEKLFF. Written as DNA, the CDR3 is TGTGCCAGCAGTGACTCCCTCGCGGGACAGCTTAATGAAAAACTGTTTTTT.

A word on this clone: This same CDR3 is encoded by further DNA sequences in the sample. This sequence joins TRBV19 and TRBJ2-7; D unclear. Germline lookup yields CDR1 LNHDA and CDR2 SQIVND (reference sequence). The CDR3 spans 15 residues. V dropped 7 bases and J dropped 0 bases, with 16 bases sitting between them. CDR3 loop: CASTPYIHPSYEQYF. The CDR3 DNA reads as TGTGCCAGTACCCCTTACATACACCCCTCCTACGAGCAGTACTTC.

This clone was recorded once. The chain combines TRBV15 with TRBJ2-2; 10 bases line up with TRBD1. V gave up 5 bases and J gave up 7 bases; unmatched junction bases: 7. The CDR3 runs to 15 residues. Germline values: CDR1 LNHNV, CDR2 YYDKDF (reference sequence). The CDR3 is CATSPGTGDGGELFF. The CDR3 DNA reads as TGTGCCACCAGCCCGGGGACAGGGGACGGCGGGGAGCTGTTTTTT.

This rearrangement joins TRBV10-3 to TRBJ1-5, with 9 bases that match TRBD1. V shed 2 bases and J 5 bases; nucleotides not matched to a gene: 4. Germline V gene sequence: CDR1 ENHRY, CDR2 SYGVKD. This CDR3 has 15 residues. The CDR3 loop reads CAISEGDRVYQPQHF. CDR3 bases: TGTGCCATCAGTGAGGGGGACAGGGTCTATCAGCCCCAGCATTTT.

CDR3 nucleotides: TGTGCCACTTGGGACAGTAAATCCTACGAGCAGTACTTC. Amino acid sequence: CATWDSKSYEQYF. The chain is built from TRBV19 and TRBJ2-7; 7 nucleotides agree with TRBD1. Trimming cost V 10 bases and J 1 base; bases outside gene matches: 7. The germline V gene encodes CDR1 LNHDA and CDR2 SQIVND (reference sequence). This CDR3 spans 13 amino acids.